This T cell receptor beta chain was observed in a study of cytomegalovirus exposure and HLA in healthy donors. Study summary: A preliminary data release comprised tens of millions of unique TCRs obtained from HLA-typed donors. General observations from the study: Links to common viral pathogens appeared, in a later analysis, for several of the most significant clusters. The study reported that TCR beta sequences accurately predicted HLA-A and HLA-B alleles in most subjects.

Donors likely had unrecorded immune exposures despite being nominally healthy when sampled. This PCR relied on a set of 60 Vbeta primers and 13 Jbeta primers. Method: immunoSEQ multiplex PCR; TCRdb's copy keeps in-frame clones and lacks some. The sample lists roughly 90,000 clones, about four fifths occurring once. As for this clone: Its antigen is not known.

The junction had 2 bases not matched to a gene; V was cut back by 3 bases and J by 4 bases. Germline V gene lookup returns CDR1 SGDLS and CDR2 YYNGEE. This CDR3 has 15 residues. This chain links TRBV9 with TRBJ2-2, with 11 bases fitting TRBD2. The sample consisted of PBMCs. The receptor's source is a man younger than 30 in good health and CMV-seronegative. The DNA for the CDR3 is TGTGCCAGCAGCGAGGGACTAGCGGCCACCGGGGAGCTGTTTTTT. Its protein is CASSEGLAATGELFF.